These T cell receptor beta chains were read from a single sample in a study of OX40 agonist ivuxolimab in advanced cancers. Using immunoSEQ multiplex PCR, the repertoire was profiled, and TCRdb retains in-frame clones only, with some absent. Among about 83,000 clones listed, approximately 91% were seen once. The sequencing used CD4+ or CD8+ T cells sorted from blood, collected in a trial of the OX40 agonist ivuxolimab. The receptor source for this set is an adult with an advanced solid tumor such as melanoma, head and neck, liver or kidney cancer. The CDR3 runs from the conserved cysteine through the conserved F or W. The order of the fields is V gene, D gene, clone size, J gene, CDR3 DNA, CDR3 protein. A D gene is named only where the DNA matches it firmly. Expanded clones are given a class, and other clones once, few, many or no size at all.

v_gene: TRBV5-1
d_gene: NA
abundance: NA
j_gene: TRBJ2-5
CDR3nt: TGCGCCAGCAGCCTAACTAGAAAAGAGACCCAGTACTTC
CDR3aa: CASSLTRKETQYF

v_gene: TRBV4-3
d_gene: NA
abundance: NA
j_gene: TRBJ2-7
CDR3nt: TGCGCCAGCAGCCAAGACCGCCAGGGATTGTACGAGCAGTACTTC
CDR3aa: CASSQDRQGLYEQYF

v_gene: TRBV18
d_gene: NA
abundance: NA
j_gene: TRBJ2-3
CDR3nt: TGTGCCAGCTCACTGGGGGCAGCTTCTAGCACAGATACGCAGTATTTT
CDR3aa: CASSLGAASSTDTQYF

v_gene: TRBV2
d_gene: TRBD1
abundance: NA
j_gene: TRBJ1-1
CDR3nt: TGTGCCAGCAGTGAAATAGGGACAGTGAACACTGAAGCTTTCTTT
CDR3aa: CASSEIGTVNTEAFF

v_gene: TRBV5-1
d_gene: TRBD1
abundance: NA
j_gene: TRBJ1-2
CDR3nt: TGCGCCAGCAGCGACGCCCTTCTTGGGACAGACGGTGGCTACACCTTC
CDR3aa: CASSDALLGTDGGYTF

v_gene: TRBV14
d_gene: NA
abundance: NA
j_gene: TRBJ1-3
CDR3nt: TGTGCCAGCAGTCTACATGGCCTGGGGAACACCATATATTTT
CDR3aa: CASSLHGLGNTIYF

v_gene: TRBV11-2
d_gene: NA
abundance: NA
j_gene: TRBJ2-3
CDR3nt: TGTGCCAGCAGCTTGGGGGGCACAGATACGCAGTATTTT
CDR3aa: CASSLGGTDTQYF

v_gene: TRBV5-5
d_gene: NA
abundance: NA
j_gene: TRBJ1-1
CDR3nt: TGTGCCAGCATCGTTACTGACACTGAAGCTTTCTTT
CDR3aa: CASIVTDTEAFF

v_gene: TRBV9
d_gene: TRBD1
abundance: NA
j_gene: TRBJ2-2
CDR3nt: TGTGCCAGCAGCGACAGGGGGCGGGACACCGGGGAGCTGTTTTTT
CDR3aa: CASSDRGRDTGELFF

v_gene: TRBV5-1
d_gene: TRBD1
abundance: NA
j_gene: TRBJ1-2
CDR3nt: TGCGCCAGCAGCATGGGGGACAGGGAATTTGGCTACACCTTC
CDR3aa: CASSMGDREFGYTF

v_gene: TRBV28
d_gene: NA
abundance: NA
j_gene: TRBJ1-2
CDR3nt: TGTGCCAGCCAACCTCCGGACCGATTGGTCAATGGCTACACCTTC
CDR3aa: CASQPPDRLVNGYTF

v_gene: TRBV5-1
d_gene: TRBD1
abundance: NA
j_gene: TRBJ1-4
CDR3nt: TGCGCCAGCAGCTCAGAGCTTCCCGGGACAGGAGGAGAAAAACTGTTTTTT
CDR3aa: CASSSELPGTGGEKLFF

v_gene: TRBV4-2
d_gene: NA
abundance: NA
j_gene: TRBJ1-4
CDR3nt: TGTGCCAGCAGCCAAGATGGTACAGGAAGGAATGAAAAACTGTTTTTT
CDR3aa: CASSQDGTGRNEKLFF

v_gene: TRBV9
d_gene: TRBD2
abundance: NA
j_gene: TRBJ2-5
CDR3nt: TGTGCCAGCAGCGTTAGCGGGGGGAAAATTCAAGAGACCCAGTACTTC
CDR3aa: CASSVSGGKIQETQYF

v_gene: TRBV19
d_gene: NA
abundance: NA
j_gene: TRBJ1-1
CDR3nt: TGTGCCAGTAGTACAGGGCTGGGCACTGAAGCTTTCTTT
CDR3aa: CASSTGLGTEAFF

v_gene: TRBV7-9
d_gene: NA
abundance: NA
j_gene: TRBJ1-2
CDR3nt: TGTGCCAGCAGCTTCTGGGACCGGCGGAACTATGGCTACACCTTC
CDR3aa: CASSFWDRRNYGYTF

v_gene: TRBV6-5
d_gene: NA
abundance: NA
j_gene: TRBJ1-5
CDR3nt: TGTGCCAGCAGTCAAAGGAGGGACAATCAGCCCCAGCATTTT
CDR3aa: CASSQRRDNQPQHF

v_gene: TRBV18
d_gene: NA
abundance: NA
j_gene: TRBJ2-7
CDR3nt: TGTGCCAGCTCACCAGATAGGAGATACGAGCAGTACTTC
CDR3aa: CASSPDRRYEQYF

v_gene: TRBV30
d_gene: NA
abundance: NA
j_gene: TRBJ2-1
CDR3nt: TGTGCCTGGAGTGTAGGCTCGCATGAGCAGTTCTTC
CDR3aa: CAWSVGSHEQFF

v_gene: TRBV7-2
d_gene: NA
abundance: NA
j_gene: TRBJ2-1
CDR3nt: TGTGCCAGCAGCTTTTACCGGGACGCAGGCGAGCAGTTCTTC
CDR3aa: CASSFYRDAGEQFF

v_gene: TRBV5-5
d_gene: NA
abundance: once
j_gene: TRBJ1-3
CDR3nt: TGTGCCAGCAGCTTGGGGGAGGTCTCTGGAAACACCATATATTTT
CDR3aa: CASSLGEVSGNTIYF

v_gene: TRBV21-1
d_gene: NA
abundance: NA
j_gene: TRBJ2-7
CDR3nt: TGTGCCAGCAGCAAAGTACCAGACAGGGCCTGCGAGCAGTACTTC
CDR3aa: CASSKVPDRACEQYF

v_gene: TRBV30
d_gene: TRBD2
abundance: NA
j_gene: TRBJ2-7
CDR3nt: TGTGCCTGGAGTTCCATCGGGCTAGCGGGAGTACCCTACGAGCAGTACTTC
CDR3aa: CAWSSIGLAGVPYEQYF

v_gene: TRBV5-1
d_gene: TRBD2
abundance: NA
j_gene: TRBJ2-1
CDR3nt: TGCGCCAGCAGCCCAGCACCGGGACTAGCGGACAATGAGCAGTTCTTC
CDR3aa: CASSPAPGLADNEQFF